The 16 T cell receptor beta chains listed next were all sequenced from one sample in a study of CD8 T cells in Susac syndrome. The RNA input was roughly 0.5 to 1 ug, and it was reverse transcribed with random hexamers. TCRdb reanalysed the immunoSEQ multiplex PCR reads using MiXCR and keeps one entry per CDR3 protein. The sample holds about 76,000 distinct CDR3 sequences; approximately 95% are singletons and the top ten take around 0.45%. Sequencing was done on a sample of CD8+ T cells from PBMCs. These receptors came from a human donor with Susac syndrome.

The genes are TRBV13 and TRBJ1-1; no firm D call. There are 12 residues in the CDR3. V shed 2 bases and J shed 4 bases, with 5 bases lying between them. From germline, CDR1 is PRHDT and CDR2 FYEKMQ (reference sequence). DNA of the CDR3: TGTGCCAGCAGCTTACGGGCCACTGAAGCTTTCTTT. It translates to CASSLRATEAFF.

This clonotype has just one count. The chain links TRBV9 to TRBJ2-2; no firm D call. In germline, CDR1 is SGDLS, CDR2 YYNGEE. The CDR3 is made up of 15 amino acids. Trimming left V 0 bases short and J 0 bases short, with 6 bases between. The CDR3 protein is CASSVDLANTGELFF. CDR3 nucleotides: TGTGCCAGCAGCGTAGATCTAGCGAACACCGGGGAGCTGTTTTTT.

The chain carries TRBV9 and TRBJ2-7, with a possible D match to TRBD2 (6 bases). CDR3 length: 14 residues. Per the germline V gene, CDR1 is SGDLS and CDR2 is YYNGEE. Trimming removed 4 bases from V and 2 bases from J, with 13 bases in between. CDR3 amino acids: CASSYGGLAYEQYF. DNA for the CDR3: TGTGCCAGCAGCTACGGGGGACTCGCCTACGAGCAGTACTTC.

This chain joins TRBV6-6 and TRBJ2-7; 11 nucleotides match TRBD1. The V and J ends lost 6 bases and 6 bases, in that order; junction bases with no gene match: 7. This CDR3 is 14 amino acids long. Germline assignment: CDR1 MNHNY and CDR2 SVGAGI (reference sequence). The CDR3 sequence: CASRPGQGAREQYF. The CDR3 coding sequence is TGTGCCAGCAGACCCGGACAGGGGGCGCGCGAGCAGTACTTC.

V usage is TRBV2 and J usage is TRBJ2-1, with 8 nucleotides matching TRBD2. This CDR3 comprises 15 residues. Germline assignment: CDR1 SNHLY and CDR2 FYNNEI. With 8 bases clipped from V and 0 bases from J, the junction kept 6 bases outside the gene matches. In DNA, the CDR3 is TGTGCCAGCGCTACCGGGACTAGCTCCTACAATGAGCAGTTCTTC. This sequence encodes CASATGTSSYNEQFF.

The chain couples TRBV5-6 to TRBJ2-7; D is undetermined. Germline loops: CDR1 SGHDT, CDR2 YYEEEE. The CDR3 runs 15 residues. Trimming shortened V by 0 bases and J by 5 bases, and 15 bases separated the two germline ends. The CDR3 is CASSLVSRSAHEQYF. The CDR3 region has the DNA TGTGCCAGCAGCTTGGTCAGCCGATCAGCCCACGAGCAGTACTTC.

This clonotype was seen once. One junction end disagrees with the germline gene, perhaps due to a read error. The CDR3 here is CAWSVGGYAEAFF. CDR3 DNA: TGTGCCTGGAGTGTTGGGGGCTACGCTGAAGCCTTCTTT. The chain employs TRBV30 and TRBJ1-1, with D possibly being TRBD1 (6 bases). This CDR3 is 13 amino acids long. Germline CDR1 is GTSNPN and CDR2 is SVGIG (reference sequence).

This chain uses TRBV6-5 with TRBJ2-2; 11 bases fit TRBD1. Germline V gene data show CDR1 as MNHEY and CDR2 as SVGAGI. The V and J ends lost 0 bases and 6 bases, in that order; junction bases with no gene match: 9. The CDR3 has 18 residues. The CDR3 spells CASSYSSPGQGGSGELFF. The CDR3 DNA reads TGTGCCAGCAGTTACTCGTCCCCGGGACAGGGGGGTTCCGGGGAGCTGTTTTTT.

The gene calls are TRBV20-1 and TRBJ2-3; weak D call: TRBD1 (6 bases). V lost 6 bases to trimming and J lost 3 bases, with 28 bases between them. This CDR3 spans 18 amino acids. Per the germline V gene, CDR1 is DFQATT and CDR2 is SNEGSKA (reference sequence). CDR3 DNA: TGCAGTGCCCGAATCCTTCCTAAGACAGGCTCCACGACAGATACGCAGTATTTT. Its protein is CSARILPKTGSTTDTQYF.

The chain has TRBV19 and TRBJ1-2; no definite D call. The CDR3 sequence is 12 residues long. Germline CDR1 LNHDA, CDR2 SQIVND (reference sequence). V lost 5 bases and J 8 bases, leaving 12 bases between the germline ends. CDR3 in amino acids: CASSSGLQGYTF. DNA of the CDR3: TGTGCCAGTAGTTCTGGCTTACAGGGCTACACCTTC.

This clonotype was seen once. The V call is TRBV7-2, the J call TRBJ1-2; 10 nucleotides agree with TRBD1. Trimming at V came to 3 bases and at J to 4 bases, leaving 11 bases not matched to a gene. The CDR3 consists of 17 residues. Germline CDR1 SGHTA, CDR2 FQGNSA. Written as DNA, the CDR3 is TGTGCCAGCAGCTTTCATACGACAGGGGGCGGCGGCTATGGCTACACCTTC. It is translated as CASSFHTTGGGGYGYTF.

CDR3: CARYPGPPYGYTF. The CDR3 DNA sequence: TGTGCCCGTTACCCGGGGCCACCATATGGCTACACCTTC. The chain uses TRBV30 and TRBJ1-2; tentatively, D is TRBD1 (5 bases). Germline assignment: CDR1 GTSNPN and CDR2 SVGIG (reference sequence). This CDR3 comprises 13 residues. Deletions cut 8 bases from V and 5 bases from J, with 18 bases between.

Only a few counts were recorded for this clonotype. This chain joins TRBV29-1 and TRBJ2-5; 9 bases match TRBD2. The CDR3 sequence is 16 residues long. Germline trimming cut 5 bases from V and 1 base from J; bases unmatched to any gene: 11. The germline V gene encodes CDR1 SQVTM and CDR2 ANQGSEA. The CDR3 spells CSVPPAGGTLQETQYF. CDR3 nucleotide sequence: TGCAGCGTTCCCCCGGCGGGGGGGACCCTCCAAGAGACCCAGTACTTC. The whole variable domain, remainder taken from reference TRBV29-1 and TRBJ2-5, is SAVISQKPSRDICQRGTSLTIQCQVDSQVTMMFWYRQQPGQSLTLIATANQGSEATYESGFVIDKFPISRPNLTFSTLTVSNMSPEDSSIYLCSVPPAGGTLQETQYFGPGTRLLVL.

This rearrangement joins TRBV7-3 to TRBJ1-1; D possibly corresponds to TRBD1 (6 bases). Trimming removed 7 bases from V and 5 bases from J, with 17 bases in between. This CDR3 comprises 14 residues. Germline V gives CDR1 SGHTA, CDR2 FQGTGA. CDR3 sequence (DNA): TGTGCCAGCACCGTTGATGGGGGGCAGACTGAAGCTTTCTTT. Protein product: CASTVDGGQTEAFF.

This clonotype was seen a few times. The V call is TRBV5-1, the J call TRBJ2-7; D might be TRBD2 (6 bases). The germline V and J ends were trimmed by 3 bases and 7 bases, with 17 bases remaining between them. Per germline, CDR1 SGHRS and CDR2 YFSETQ. This CDR3 comprises 14 residues. The chain's CDR3 is CASSSGTSLGEQYF. CDR3 sequence (DNA): TGCGCCAGCAGCTCCGGGACTTCCCTAGGTGAGCAGTACTTC.

This clonotype was picked up one time. The chain employs TRBV4-1 and TRBJ2-3, with 8 bases lining up with TRBD1. Trimming cost V 2 bases and J 2 bases; bases outside gene matches: 3. Germline values: CDR1 MGHRA, CDR2 YSYEKL. There are 15 residues in the CDR3. CDR3 loop: CASSQTTGVTDTQYF. The CDR3, as DNA: TGCGCCAGCAGCCAAACGACAGGGGTCACAGATACGCAGTATTTT.